Given below is one T cell receptor beta chain in context. Its target is not known. Time point indicated: newly diagnosed, previously untreated cHL patient sample. Isolated CD8+ T cells were derived from thawed PBMCs through magnetic negative selection. Newly diagnosed, untreated classical Hodgkin lymphoma PBMCs served as comparison. This sample stems from a study of PD-1 blockade in classical Hodgkin lymphoma. General study findings and limits: It was reported that newly diagnosed patients had less baseline TCR diversity than healthy donors. No one has yet defined what causes the repertoire differences, which may be disease activity or prior therapy.

Profiling relied on immunoSEQ multiplex PCR, and the TCRdb table lists in-frame clones only, not all of them. The data show 9,000 to 10,000 clones, around 86% seen once. The sequenced material came from CD8+ T cells from blood. The clonotype was recovered from a human donor with classical Hodgkin lymphoma.

DNA for the CDR3: TGTGCCAGCAGTTGGCCGTCCAAAAACATTCAGTACTTC. This encodes CASSWPSKNIQYF. The chain is built from TRBV7-2 and TRBJ2-4; D gene uncertain. The germline V gene encodes CDR1 SGHTA and CDR2 FQGNSA. CDR3 length: 13 amino acids. Trimming removed 6 bases at V and 2 bases at J, with 8 bases between.